A single TCR beta chain is shown here with its context. In the study's own analysis: Counts of nucleated cells, estimated from reference gene primer amplification, were obtained. Profiling relied on immunoSEQ multiplex PCR, and the TCRdb table lists in-frame clones only, not all of them. V, J and clone size reflect that table, while D and trimming were determined from the DNA. The data hold about 120,000 clones, with nearly 80% observed a single time. The V and J ends lost 2 bases and 0 bases, in that order; junction bases with no gene match: 1. The germline V gene encodes CDR1 ENHRY and CDR2 SYGVKD. This CDR3 has 14 amino acids. The sample is drawn from a study of blood T cell repertoires in COVID-19. Overall study: Samples came from the United States, Italy and Spain, spanning acute and convalescent COVID-19. The analysed material was cDNA or gDNA that came from T cells, B-cell-depleted T cells, or PBMCs.

The sequencing sample was made of peripheral blood. V usage is TRBV10-3 and J usage is TRBJ2-7, with TRBD2 matching 7 bases. This sequence was found in an elderly woman with active or convalescent COVID-19. The CDR3 loop reads CAISERGSSYEQYF. CDR3 nucleotides: TGTGCCATCAGTGAGCGCGGGAGCTCCTACGAGCAGTACTTC.